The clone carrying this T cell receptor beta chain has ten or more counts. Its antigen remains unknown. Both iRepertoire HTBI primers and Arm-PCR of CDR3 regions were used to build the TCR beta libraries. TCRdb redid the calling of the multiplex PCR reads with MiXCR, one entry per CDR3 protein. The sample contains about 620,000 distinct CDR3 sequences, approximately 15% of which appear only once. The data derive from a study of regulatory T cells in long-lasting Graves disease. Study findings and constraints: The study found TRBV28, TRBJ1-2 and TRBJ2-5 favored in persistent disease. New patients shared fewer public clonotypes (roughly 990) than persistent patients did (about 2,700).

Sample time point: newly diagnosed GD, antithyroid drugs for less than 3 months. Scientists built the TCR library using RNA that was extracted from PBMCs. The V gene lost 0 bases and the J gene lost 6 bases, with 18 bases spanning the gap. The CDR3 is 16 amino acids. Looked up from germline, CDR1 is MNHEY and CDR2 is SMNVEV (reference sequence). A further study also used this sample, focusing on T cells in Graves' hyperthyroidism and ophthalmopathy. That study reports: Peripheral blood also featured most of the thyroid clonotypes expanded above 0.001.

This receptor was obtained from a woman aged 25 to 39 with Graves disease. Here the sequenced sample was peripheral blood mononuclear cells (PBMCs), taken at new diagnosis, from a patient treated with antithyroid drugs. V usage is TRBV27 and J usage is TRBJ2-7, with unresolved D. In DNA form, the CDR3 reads TGTGCCAGCAGTTTATCGGGCCCAGCAGTTCTCCCCGAGCAGTACTTC. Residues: CASSLSGPAVLPEQYF.